The 24 T cell receptor beta chains given below trace back to one sample, sequenced in a study of human T cells and chemical hapten exposure. TCRdb ran MiXCR on the RACE reads and lists one entry per CDR3 protein. The data show 380,000 or so distinct CDR3 sequences, approximately 4.4% seen once. Stated time point: patch test 1, 2 weeks after DPC sensitization. The treatment: therapeutic diphenylcyclopropenone sensitization with weekly scalp DPC. The source material was whole blood, sampled in connection with sensitization to the hapten diphenylcyclopropenone (DPC). All receptors derive from a woman in her 50s with alopecia areata. Some clones in this sample may be carry-over from other donors' samples.

This clonotype occurred many times. V is TRBV29-1 and J is TRBJ1-1, with 9 bases fitting TRBD1. The CDR3 is made up of 13 amino acids. Germline-derived CDR1 and CDR2 are SQVTM and ANQGSEA. The V gene end was trimmed by 7 bases and the J gene end by 2 bases; junction bases not matched to a gene: 5. The DNA for the CDR3 is TGCAGCGGCGGACAGGGGACAAACACTGAAGCTTTCTTT. Amino acids: CSGGQGTNTEAFF.

This clonotype was counted ten times or more. The DNA of the CDR3 is TGTGCCACCAGTGACGTGGGTCCGGGGAAAGAGACCCAGTACTTC. As protein: CATSDVGPGKETQYF. V and J are TRBV24-1 and TRBJ2-5; a weak D match, TRBD2 (5 bases). The V end was cut by 4 bases, the J end by 3 bases, with 14 bases between. CDR3 length: 15 residues. Germline CDR1 is KGHDR and CDR2 is SFDVKD.

The gene calls are TRBV3-1 and TRBJ2-7, with D possibly TRBD2 on 6 matching bases. The length of the CDR3 is 15 residues. The V gene lost 0 bases and the J gene lost 1 base, with 10 bases spanning the gap. Germline CDR1 and CDR2: LGHDT and YNNKEL (reference sequence). The DNA of the CDR3 is TGTGCCAGCAGCCAAGAACTCGGGAGTTCCTACGAGCAGTACTTC. Translating it yields CASSQELGSSYEQYF.

This clonotype was counted ten times or more. CDR3 region: CSGRNTEAFF. CDR3 coding DNA: TGCAGCGGCCGTAACACTGAAGCTTTCTTT. This chain uses TRBV29-1 with TRBJ1-1; D remains unclear. The CDR3 spans 10 residues. Germline CDR1 SQVTM, CDR2 ANQGSEA. The V end was cut by 7 bases, the J end by 2 bases, with 5 bases between.

This chain uses TRBV10-3 with TRBJ2-6, with TRBD1 as a possible D gene (6 bases). Trimming removed 0 bases from V and 0 bases from J, with 12 bases in between. There are 18 residues in the CDR3. Germline lookup yields CDR1 ENHRY and CDR2 SYGVKD. The CDR3 sequence is CAISESKGQGSGANVLTF. The CDR3 bases are TGTGCCATCAGTGAGTCGAAGGGACAAGGCTCTGGGGCCAACGTCCTGACTTTC.

The table lists this clonotype with many counts. J is TRBJ1-3 and V is TRBV5-1; 11 bases match TRBD1. V shed 3 bases and J 4 bases; nucleotides not matched to a gene: 15. Germline CDR1 reads SGHRS; CDR2 reads YFSETQ. The CDR3 has 19 residues. CDR3 sequence reads: CASSSVPGQGEASGNTIYF. Written as DNA, the CDR3 is TGCGCCAGCAGCTCTGTCCCGGGACAGGGGGAGGCAAGCGGAAACACCATATATTTT. The full variable domain, its missing parts supplied by reference TRBV5-1 and TRBJ1-3, is KAGVTQTPRYLIKTRGQQVTLSCSPISGHRSVSWYQQTPGQGLQFLFEYFSETQRNKGNFPGRFSGRQFSNSRSEMNVSTLELGDSALYLCASSSVPGQGEASGNTIYFGEGSWLTVV.

This clonotype occurred many times. This chain links TRBV7-8 with TRBJ1-5, with a possible D match to TRBD1 (5 bases). Trimming cost V 0 bases and J 7 bases, with 13 bases left between them. CDR3 length: 15 residues. Germline V gene lookup returns CDR1 SGHVS and CDR2 FQNEAQ. CDR3 sequence: CASSLASGAYQPQHF. The CDR3 DNA reads as TGTGCCAGCAGCTTAGCGTCTGGGGCTTACCAGCCCCAGCATTTT.

This clonotype was found many times. The chain uses TRBV20-1 and TRBJ2-5; 11 positions match TRBD2. CDR1 is DFQATT and CDR2 is SNEGSKA in the germline V gene (reference sequence). Losses at the gene ends were 5 bases for V and 4 bases for J; bases not matched to a gene: 9. The CDR3 extends over 15 amino acids. The CDR3 DNA reads as TGCAGTGCTTCCGGGACTAGCGGTCTCAGAGAGACCCAGTACTTC. It translates to CSASGTSGLRETQYF.

This clonotype was counted at least ten times. This chain links TRBV13 with TRBJ2-1; 9 bases map to TRBD1. Trimming cost V 4 bases and J 1 base; bases outside gene matches: 8. Germline CDR1 reads PRHDT; CDR2 reads FYEKMQ (reference sequence). This CDR3 comprises 17 residues. The CDR3 loop is CASSSNRGLSSYNEQFF. The CDR3 nucleotides read TGTGCCAGCAGCTCTAACAGGGGGCTAAGTTCCTACAATGAGCAGTTCTTC.

This clonotype was recorded at least ten times. V and J are TRBV12-5 and TRBJ1-2, with D tentatively TRBD1 (5 bases). CDR3 length equals 13 residues. CDR1 LGHNT and CDR2 FRNRAP come from the germline V gene. Trimming pared 2 bases from V and 5 bases from J, leaving 9 bases between. The CDR3 protein is CASGLYKGYGYTF. DNA of the CDR3: TGTGCTAGTGGTTTGTATAAGGGGTATGGCTACACCTTC. Complete variable domain (other parts from reference TRBV12-5 and TRBJ1-2): DARVTQTPRHKVTEMGQEVTMRCQPILGHNTVFWYRQTMMQGLELLAYFRNRAPLDDSGMPKDRFSAEMPDATLATLKIQPSEPRDSAVYFCASGLYKGYGYTFGSGTRLTVV.

The chain employs TRBV6-6 and TRBJ1-6, with TRBD1 as a possible D gene (5 bases). The CDR3 is made up of 13 amino acids. Deletions cut 7 bases from V and 8 bases from J, with 12 bases between. CDR1 and CDR2 from the germline V gene are MNHNY and SVGAGI (reference sequence). The CDR3 here is CASKRVGDSPLHF. The CDR3 region has the DNA TGTGCCAGCAAAAGGGTAGGGGATTCACCCCTCCACTTT.

In its sample, this clonotype was seen many times. The chain couples TRBV20-1 to TRBJ2-1; D is ambiguous. Trimming took 7 bases from V and 6 from J, leaving 13 bases between them. The germline gives CDR1 DFQATT, CDR2 SNEGSKA (reference sequence). The CDR3 sequence is 12 residues long. The CDR3 is CSVRLVRNEQFF. In DNA, the CDR3 is TGCAGTGTCCGGCTAGTTCGCAATGAGCAGTTCTTC.

This clonotype was recorded at least ten times. The CDR3 bases are TGTGCCAGCAGTGGACGGACGGCCAGCACAGATACGCAGTATTTT. This encodes CASSGRTASTDTQYF. J is TRBJ2-3 and V is TRBV6-5; D is unclear. Germline loops: CDR1 MNHEY, CDR2 SVGAGI. Trimming removed 5 bases from V and 0 bases from J, with 12 bases in between. The CDR3 is 15 residues long.

V usage is TRBV27 and J usage is TRBJ1-1; no clear D. The V gene lost 0 bases and the J gene lost 4 bases, with 12 bases spanning the gap. Germline CDR1 reads MNHEY; CDR2 reads SMNVEV (reference sequence). CDR3 length: 15 residues. CDR3 bases: TGTGCCAGCAGTTTATCGTACACCGGATCCACTGAAGCTTTCTTT. Its protein product is CASSLSYTGSTEAFF.

In its sample, this clonotype was seen many times. The CDR3 coding sequence is TGTGCCAGCAGCTCGGGACTTCACGCTTTTCAAGAGACCCAGTACTTC. Amino acid sequence: CASSSGLHAFQETQYF. J is TRBJ2-5 and V is TRBV7-2; possibly TRBD2 for D (6 bases). Germline loops: CDR1 SGHTA, CDR2 FQGNSA. The length of the CDR3 is 16 residues. Trimming removed 4 bases from V and 2 bases from J, with 17 bases in between.

This clonotype was recorded many times. The J gene is TRBJ2-2, the V gene TRBV6-1; TRBD1 aligns across 7 bases. CDR3 length: 14 residues. With V trimmed by 7 bases and J by 3 bases, 5 bases remained unmatched. Germline CDR1 is MNHNS and CDR2 is SASEGT. The CDR3 sequence: CASKWTGDTGELFF. The CDR3 nucleotides are TGTGCCAGCAAGTGGACAGGTGACACCGGGGAGCTGTTTTTT.

This clonotype appeared many times. The genes are TRBV27 and TRBJ2-3; D remains unclear. The CDR3 is 16 residues long. V lost 3 bases to trimming and J lost 3 bases, with 16 bases between them. From germline, CDR1 is MNHEY and CDR2 SMNVEV (reference sequence). In DNA, the CDR3 is TGTGCCAGCAGTTTCGACCGTTCATATAGGACAGATACGCAGTATTTT. It yields the protein CASSFDRSYRTDTQYF.

In its sample, this clonotype was seen a few times. The rearrangement uses TRBV12-3 or TRBV12-4 and TRBJ2-1, with 7 bases that match TRBD1. The V gene end was trimmed by 5 bases and the J gene end by 8 bases; junction bases not matched to a gene: 6. The CDR3 has 13 amino acids. CDR3 sequence: CASSLQGSYEQFF. The CDR3 coding sequence is TGTGCCAGCAGTCTACAGGGGAGCTATGAGCAGTTCTTC.

This clonotype was picked up many times. The gene calls are TRBV20-1 and TRBJ1-2, with D perhaps matching TRBD1 (6 bases). Germline values: CDR1 DFQATT, CDR2 SNEGSKA (reference sequence). The CDR3 contains 13 residues. V lost 4 bases to trimming and J lost 2 bases, with 11 bases between them. CDR3: CSAITQGNYGYTF. The CDR3 DNA sequence: TGCAGTGCTATTACCCAGGGGAACTATGGCTACACCTTC.

This clonotype was seen repeatedly, ten times or more. The V and J genes are TRBV3-1 and TRBJ2-7; possible D gene TRBD2, 6 bases. Germline-derived CDR1 and CDR2 are LGHDT and YNNKEL (reference sequence). Between the trimmed V and J ends, which lost 3 bases and 6 bases, there was a span of 9 bases. The CDR3 length is 12 residues. In nucleotides, the CDR3 is TGTGCCAGCAGCCACGGGAGCGCCGAGCAGTACTTC. It yields the protein CASSHGSAEQYF.

The chain has TRBV29-1 and TRBJ2-7; D uncertain. V gave up 0 bases and J gave up 2 bases, with 11 bases separating them. The germline CDR1 and CDR2 sequences are SQVTM and ANQGSEA. This CDR3 region has 14 residues. The CDR3: CSVEEGSYPYEQYF. Here the CDR3 DNA reads TGCAGCGTTGAAGAGGGGTCCTACCCCTACGAGCAGTACTTC.

This clonotype was detected many times. This chain links TRBV6-1 with TRBJ1-5; TRBD1 matches at 8 bases. V was clipped by 10 bases and J by 5 bases; unmatched bases: 13. The CDR3 sequence is 15 residues long. Germline CDR1 and CDR2: MNHNS and SASEGT. The CDR3 DNA reads as TGTGCCACCCCTCGGACAGGGTGGTCCGATCAGCCCCAGCATTTT. It codes for CATPRTGWSDQPQHF.

This clonotype was counted at least ten times. This chain links TRBV6-5 with TRBJ2-7; perhaps D is TRBD1 or TRBD2 (5 bases each). Germline V lookup: CDR1 MNHEY, CDR2 SVGAGI. CDR3 size: 13 residues. The V gene lost 6 bases and the J gene lost 3 bases, with 12 bases spanning the gap. Here the CDR3 reads CASSPQGDYEQYF. The CDR3 nucleotides are TGTGCCAGCAGCCCTCAGGGAGACTACGAGCAGTACTTC.

This clonotype was counted many times. The rearrangement links TRBV7-2 to TRBJ2-4; D is perhaps TRBD1 (5 bases). Germline V CDR1 and CDR2: SGHTA, FQGNSA. The ends were cut back, 7 bases at V and 8 bases at J, with 9 bases in the middle. This CDR3 has 11 amino acids. The CDR3: CASTLGDIQYF. CDR3 coding DNA: TGTGCCAGCACCCTAGGGGACATTCAGTACTTC.